These 23 T cell receptor beta chains share one sample of origin, sequenced in a study of cytomegalovirus exposure and HLA in healthy donors. The PCR employed 60 Vbeta primers together with 13 Jbeta primers. The assay was immunoSEQ multiplex PCR, and TCRdb's table has in-frame clones only and misses some. This sample has fewer than 180,000 clones, with approximately 79% found just once. Input material: PBMCs. All receptors derive from a man aged 50 or older in good health and CMV-seropositive.

V is TRBV27 and J is TRBJ1-3; 7 nucleotides match TRBD1. The length of the CDR3 is 15 residues. From germline, CDR1 is MNHEY and CDR2 SMNVEV (reference sequence). The ends lost 5 bases at V and 3 bases at J; junction bases unmatched: 7. The CDR3 bases are TGTGCCAGCAGTCCAAGGACAGGCGGTGGAAACACCATATATTTT. Protein: CASSPRTGGGNTIYF.

The chain links TRBV28 to TRBJ2-1, with 8 bases matching TRBD2. The CDR3 is 16 amino acids. The germline gives CDR1 MDHEN, CDR2 SYDVKM. V shed 4 bases and J 0 bases; nucleotides not matched to a gene: 5. CDR3 amino acids: CASSSQRESSYNEQFF. The CDR3 nucleotides read TGTGCCAGCAGTTCCCAGCGGGAGAGCTCCTACAATGAGCAGTTCTTC.

The chain couples TRBV18 to TRBJ1-4; 12 bases agree with TRBD1. The CDR3 length is 15 residues. The germline gives CDR1 KGHSH, CDR2 LQKENI. V shed 2 bases, J shed 7 bases, and the junction held 2 bases outside the gene matches. In DNA form, the CDR3 reads TGTGCCAGCTCACCAGGGACAGGGGGCGGTGAAAAACTGTTTTTT. Amino acid sequence: CASSPGTGGGEKLFF.

CDR3 coding DNA: TGCGCCAGCAGCCCGGGACAGGGAATAGGTGAAAAACTGTTTTTT. This gives the protein CASSPGQGIGEKLFF. The rearrangement joins TRBV5-1 to TRBJ1-4; 9 nucleotides match TRBD1. Per the germline V gene, CDR1 is SGHRS and CDR2 is YFSETQ. The V segment lost 4 bases and the J segment 7 bases; nucleotides outside the gene matches: 8. This CDR3 spans 15 amino acids.

The chain employs TRBV19 and TRBJ2-3; 10 nucleotides agree with TRBD2. The CDR3 spans 15 residues. J was trimmed by 3 bases and V by 5 bases; bases with no gene match: 5. Germline V gives CDR1 LNHDA, CDR2 SQIVND (reference sequence). The CDR3 sequence: CASSEREGQTDTQYF. The CDR3 DNA reads TGTGCCAGTAGTGAGCGGGAGGGCCAGACAGATACGCAGTATTTT.

The rearrangement uses TRBV27 and TRBJ2-3; D call uncertain. The CDR3 consists of 15 residues. The V end was cut by 5 bases, the J end by 0 bases, with 12 bases between. Germline V gene lookup returns CDR1 MNHEY and CDR2 SMNVEV (reference sequence). CDR3 DNA sequence: TGTGCCAGCAGTCCTACAGTTCCTAGCACAGATACGCAGTATTTT. Its translation is CASSPTVPSTDTQYF.

The chain has TRBV7-8 and TRBJ2-3; 10 bases are shared with TRBD2. V gave up 5 bases and J gave up 3 bases; unmatched junction bases: 8. CDR3 size: 16 residues. CDR1 and CDR2 (germline): SGHVS, FQNEAQ. The CDR3 region is CASSPLSGRATDTQYF. Here the CDR3 DNA reads TGTGCCAGCAGCCCCTTAAGCGGGAGGGCAACAGATACGCAGTATTTT. The full variable domain, in which reference TRBV7-8 and TRBJ2-3 provide the parts outside the CDR3, is GAGVSQSPRYKVAKRGQDVALRCDPISGHVSLFWYQQALGQGPEFLTYFQNEAQLDKSGLPSDRFFAERPEGSVSTLKIQRTQQEDSAVYLCASSPLSGRATDTQYFGPGTRLTVL.

Only a few counts were recorded for this clone. The chain links TRBV29-1 to TRBJ1-2, with D possibly TRBD1 on 5 matching bases. This CDR3 has 11 residues. V was pared by 7 bases and J by 6 bases, with 12 bases between. Looked up from germline, CDR1 is SQVTM and CDR2 is ANQGSEA. CDR3 in DNA: TGCAGCGGTGGGGGGAGAGATGGCTACACCTTC. Translation: CSGGGRDGYTF.

The chain combines TRBV5-8 with TRBJ2-5, with no clear D. The ends were cut back, 5 bases at V and 5 bases at J, with 4 bases in the middle. This CDR3 region has 10 residues. Germline CDR1 SGHTS, CDR2 YDEGEE. The chain's CDR3 is CASSGETQYF. CDR3 in DNA: TGTGCCAGCAGTGGCGAGACCCAGTACTTC.

This rearrangement joins TRBV7-8 to TRBJ2-7; TRBD2 agrees at 7 bases. V dropped 4 bases and J dropped 0; count of bases not matched to a gene: 3. Germline loops: CDR1 SGHVS, CDR2 FQNEAQ. This CDR3 spans 14 amino acids. The CDR3 DNA reads as TGTGCCAGCAGCTCTCGGGACTACTCCTACGAGCAGTACTTC. This sequence encodes CASSSRDYSYEQYF.

The chain has TRBV27 and TRBJ2-2; 8 bases match TRBD1. The germline V gene encodes CDR1 MNHEY and CDR2 SMNVEV (reference sequence). This CDR3 has 16 residues. V lost 4 bases, J lost 3 bases, and 7 bases stayed unmatched. The CDR3 sequence is CASSSRGLGYTGELFF. CDR3 sequence (DNA): TGTGCCAGCAGTTCCAGGGGGCTGGGATACACCGGGGAGCTGTTTTTT.

The gene calls are TRBV27 and TRBJ2-1, with TRBD2 matching 11 bases. Germline V lookup: CDR1 MNHEY, CDR2 SMNVEV (reference sequence). This CDR3 has 16 residues. Trimming took 3 bases from V and 8 from J; bases not matched to a gene: 9. The CDR3 protein is CASSFYASGRRHEQFF. CDR3 nucleotide sequence: TGTGCCAGCAGTTTTTACGCTAGCGGGAGGAGACATGAGCAGTTCTTC.

The chain combines TRBV7-3 with TRBJ2-1; perhaps TRBD2 as D (6 bases). CDR3 length: 16 amino acids. Per germline, CDR1 SGHTA and CDR2 FQGTGA. Trimming took off 5 bases at V and 2 bases at J, with 16 bases between the two ends. CDR3 loop: CASSGTPGTAYNEQFF. The DNA of the CDR3 is TGTGCCAGCAGCGGTACCCCCGGGACTGCCTACAATGAGCAGTTCTTC.

This sequence joins TRBV6-1 and TRBJ2-5, with 11 bases lining up with TRBD2. Per germline, CDR1 MNHNS and CDR2 SASEGT. Trimming at V came to 4 bases and at J to 5 bases, leaving 9 bases not matched to a gene. CDR3 length: 16 amino acids. The CDR3 DNA is TGTGCCAGCAGTGGTTTCCAACTAGCGGGAGACGAGACCCAGTACTTC. It encodes CASSGFQLAGDETQYF.

This clone has just a few counts. The V gene is TRBV29-1, the J gene TRBJ2-7; TRBD1 matches 7 bases. V lost 6 bases to trimming and J lost 4 bases; unmatched junction nucleotides: 9. Germline CDR1 reads SQVTM; CDR2 reads ANQGSEA. The CDR3 sequence is 13 residues long. CDR3: CSVAGTDFYEQYF. CDR3 DNA: TGCAGCGTGGCCGGGACAGACTTTTACGAGCAGTACTTC.

The V and J genes are TRBV7-2 and TRBJ2-5; D might be TRBD2 (7 bases). The DNA end lines up better with TRBJ2-7; the J call may be wrong. Germline V lookup: CDR1 SGHTA, CDR2 FQGNSA. This CDR3 is 14 amino acids long. Here the CDR3 DNA reads TGTGCCAGCAGCCTGGGGGGGGCTCGTCGCGAGCAGTACTTC. It codes for CASSLGGARREQYF.

V and J are TRBV29-1 and TRBJ2-1; 7 nucleotides line up with TRBD2. CDR1 is SQVTM and CDR2 is ANQGSEA in the germline V gene. The CDR3 has 13 residues. Trimming took 0 bases from V and 7 from J; bases not matched to a gene: 3. CDR3 sequence reads: CSVEDGTINEQFF. CDR3 nucleotides: TGCAGCGTTGAAGATGGGACTATTAATGAGCAGTTCTTC.

The J gene is TRBJ2-3, the V gene TRBV5-1; no clear D. With 1 base removed from V and 1 base from J, the gap between germline ends came to 13 bases. The CDR3 totals 16 residues. Germline loops: CDR1 SGHRS, CDR2 YFSETQ. Here the CDR3 DNA reads TGCGCCAGCAGCTTGCGCCGTGAGGTGGGCACAGATACGCAGTATTTT. It is translated as CASSLRREVGTDTQYF.

The chain employs TRBV7-9 and TRBJ2-1; possible D gene TRBD2, 5 bases. Germline CDR1 SEHNR, CDR2 FQNEAQ (reference sequence). The CDR3 sequence is 17 residues long. Trimming stripped 5 bases from V and 0 bases from J, with 17 bases between. The CDR3 DNA is TGTGCCAGCAGCCACCACTGGCCGGCGGGCTCCTACAATGAGCAGTTCTTC. Its protein is CASSHHWPAGSYNEQFF.

The V call is TRBV11-3, the J call TRBJ2-1; TRBD2 matches at 7 bases. V shed 2 bases and J 5 bases; nucleotides not matched to a gene: 3. This CDR3 contains 14 residues. Per the germline V gene, CDR1 is SGHNT and CDR2 is YENEEA. The CDR3 sequence is CASSLWRENNEQFF. The CDR3 DNA reads TGTGCCAGCAGCTTATGGCGGGAGAACAATGAGCAGTTCTTC.

This clone was counted only a few times. The chain joins TRBV11-3 to TRBJ2-3; 7 bases match TRBD2. The germline CDR1 and CDR2 sequences are SGHNT and YENEEA. This CDR3 is 16 amino acids long. J was trimmed by 0 bases and V by 4 bases; bases with no gene match: 7. The CDR3 nucleotides read TGTGCCAGCAGCTCCCCAGCGGGGTCTAGCACAGATACGCAGTATTTT. Protein product: CASSSPAGSSTDTQYF.

The chain couples TRBV5-1 to TRBJ2-7, with 9 nucleotides matching TRBD1. Per germline, CDR1 SGHRS and CDR2 YFSETQ. The CDR3 extends over 17 amino acids. V lost 0 bases and J lost 3; bases outside the gene matches: 10. DNA for the CDR3: TGCGCCAGCAGCTTGGCTCCTTATAGGGGACAGGGCTACGAGCAGTACTTC. Its protein is CASSLAPYRGQGYEQYF.

The rearrangement uses TRBV18 and TRBJ2-7, with TRBD2 matching 9 bases. The CDR3 is 15 amino acids. V was pared by 3 bases and J by 5 bases, with 8 bases of the junction left unmatched. CDR1 KGHSH and CDR2 LQKENI come from the germline V gene. The CDR3 DNA is TGTGCCAGCTCACCGGACCCTAGCGGGACCAACGAGCAGTACTTC. This sequence encodes CASSPDPSGTNEQYF.